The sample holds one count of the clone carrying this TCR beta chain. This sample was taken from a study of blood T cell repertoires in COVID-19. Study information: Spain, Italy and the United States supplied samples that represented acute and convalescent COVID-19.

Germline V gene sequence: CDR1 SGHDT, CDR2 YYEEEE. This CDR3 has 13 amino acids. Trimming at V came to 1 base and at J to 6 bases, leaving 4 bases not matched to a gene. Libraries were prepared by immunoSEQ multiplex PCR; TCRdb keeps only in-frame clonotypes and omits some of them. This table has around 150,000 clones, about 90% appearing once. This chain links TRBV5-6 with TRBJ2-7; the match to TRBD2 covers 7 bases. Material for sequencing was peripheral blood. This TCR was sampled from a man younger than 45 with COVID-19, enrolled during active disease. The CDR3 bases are TGTGCCAGCAGCTTGTGGCTAGCGGCCGAGCAGTACTTC. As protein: CASSLWLAAEQYF.